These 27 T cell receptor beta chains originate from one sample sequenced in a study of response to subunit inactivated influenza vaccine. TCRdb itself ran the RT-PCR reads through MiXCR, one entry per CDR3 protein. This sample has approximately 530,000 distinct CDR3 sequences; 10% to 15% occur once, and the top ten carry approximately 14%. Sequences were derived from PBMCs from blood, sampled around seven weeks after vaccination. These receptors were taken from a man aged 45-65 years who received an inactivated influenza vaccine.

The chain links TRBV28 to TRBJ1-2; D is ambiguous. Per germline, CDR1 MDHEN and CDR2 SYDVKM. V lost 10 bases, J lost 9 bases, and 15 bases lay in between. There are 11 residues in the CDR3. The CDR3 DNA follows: TGTGCCATCTCGACGAGGAGGAGCTACACCTTC. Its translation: CAISTRRSYTF.

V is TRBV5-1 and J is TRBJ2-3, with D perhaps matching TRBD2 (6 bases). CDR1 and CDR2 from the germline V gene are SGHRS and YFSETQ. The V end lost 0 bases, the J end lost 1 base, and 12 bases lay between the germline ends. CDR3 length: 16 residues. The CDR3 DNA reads TGCGCCAGCAGCTTGGACGGGCGGGGAGGCACAGATACGCAGTATTTT. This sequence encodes CASSLDGRGGTDTQYF.

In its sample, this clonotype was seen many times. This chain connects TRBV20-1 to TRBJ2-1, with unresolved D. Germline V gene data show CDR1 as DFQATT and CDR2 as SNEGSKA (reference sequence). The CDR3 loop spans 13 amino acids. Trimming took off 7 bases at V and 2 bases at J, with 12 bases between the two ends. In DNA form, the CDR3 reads TGCAGTGTGGCCCTTCGAACCTACAATGAGCAGTTCTTC. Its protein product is CSVALRTYNEQFF.

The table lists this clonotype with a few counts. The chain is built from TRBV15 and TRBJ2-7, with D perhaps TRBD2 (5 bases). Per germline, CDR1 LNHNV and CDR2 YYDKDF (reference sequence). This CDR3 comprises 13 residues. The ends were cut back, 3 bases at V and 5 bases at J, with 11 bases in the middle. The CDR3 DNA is TGTGCCACCAGCAGGACCACTAGTGACGAGCAGTACTTC. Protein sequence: CATSRTTSDEQYF. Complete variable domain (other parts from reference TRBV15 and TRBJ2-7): DAMVIQNPRYQVTQFGKPVTLSCSQTLNHNVMYWYQQKSSQAPKLLFHYYDKDFNNEADTPDNFQSRRPNTSFCFLDIRSPGLGDTAMYLCATSRTTSDEQYFGPGTRLTVT.

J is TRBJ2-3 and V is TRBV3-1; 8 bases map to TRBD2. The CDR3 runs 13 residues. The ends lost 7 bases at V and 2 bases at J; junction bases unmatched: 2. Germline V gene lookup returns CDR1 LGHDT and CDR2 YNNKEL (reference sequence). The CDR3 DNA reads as TGTGCCAGCATCGGGGGGGACACAGATACGCAGTATTTT. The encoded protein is CASIGGDTDTQYF.

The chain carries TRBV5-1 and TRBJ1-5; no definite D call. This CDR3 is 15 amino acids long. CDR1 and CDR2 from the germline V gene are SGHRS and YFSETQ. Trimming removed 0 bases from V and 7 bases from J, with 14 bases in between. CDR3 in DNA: TGCGCCAGCAGCTTGGCGGGTCAGAACGGACAGCCCCAGCATTTT. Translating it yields CASSLAGQNGQPQHF.

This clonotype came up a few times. The CDR3 DNA reads TGCGCCAGCAGCGGTGGTGGGGGAAGGCAAGAGACCCAGTACTTC. Protein: CASSGGGGRQETQYF. The rearrangement uses TRBV5-1 and TRBJ2-5; perhaps D is TRBD1 or TRBD2 (5 bases each). Germline V gene data show CDR1 as SGHRS and CDR2 as YFSETQ. Trimming took off 4 bases at V and 2 bases at J, with 15 bases between the two ends. This CDR3 is built from 15 residues. Using reference TRBV5-1 and TRBJ2-5 for the parts outside the CDR3, the full variable domain is KAGVTQTPRYLIKTRGQQVTLSCSPISGHRSVSWYQQTPGQGLQFLFEYFSETQRNKGNFPGRFSGRQFSNSRSEMNVSTLELGDSALYLCASSGGGGRQETQYFGPGTRLLVL.

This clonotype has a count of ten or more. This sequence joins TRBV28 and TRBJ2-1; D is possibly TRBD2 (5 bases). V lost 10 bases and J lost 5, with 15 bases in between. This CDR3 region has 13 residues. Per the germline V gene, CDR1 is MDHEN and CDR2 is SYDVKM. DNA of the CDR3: TGTGCCACCCAATTGCGGGCCAACAATGAGCAGTTCTTC. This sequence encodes CATQLRANNEQFF. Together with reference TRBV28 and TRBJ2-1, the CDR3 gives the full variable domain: DVKVTQSSRYLVKRTGEKVFLECVQDMDHENMFWYRQDPGLGLRLIYFSYDVKMKEKGDIPEGYSVSREKKERFSLILESASTNQTSMYLCATQLRANNEQFFGPGTRLTVL.

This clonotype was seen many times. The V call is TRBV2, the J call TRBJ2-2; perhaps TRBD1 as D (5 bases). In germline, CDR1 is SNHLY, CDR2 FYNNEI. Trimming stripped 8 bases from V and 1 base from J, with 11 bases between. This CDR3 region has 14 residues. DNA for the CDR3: TGTGCCAGCCAGGGCAGGGAGAACACCGGGGAGCTGTTTTTT. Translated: CASQGRENTGELFF.

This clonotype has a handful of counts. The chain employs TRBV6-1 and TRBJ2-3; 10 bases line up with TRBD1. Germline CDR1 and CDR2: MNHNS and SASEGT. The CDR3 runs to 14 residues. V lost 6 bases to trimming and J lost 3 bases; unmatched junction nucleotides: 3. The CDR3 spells CASRGQGETDTQYF. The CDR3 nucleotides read TGTGCCAGCAGAGGACAGGGGGAGACAGATACGCAGTATTTT.

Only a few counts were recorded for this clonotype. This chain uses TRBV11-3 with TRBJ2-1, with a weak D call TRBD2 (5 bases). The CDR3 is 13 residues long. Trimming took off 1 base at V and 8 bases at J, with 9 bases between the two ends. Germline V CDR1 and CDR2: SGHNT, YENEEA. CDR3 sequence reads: CASSLGLSDEQFF. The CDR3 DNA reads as TGTGCCAGCAGCTTAGGACTAAGCGATGAGCAGTTCTTC.

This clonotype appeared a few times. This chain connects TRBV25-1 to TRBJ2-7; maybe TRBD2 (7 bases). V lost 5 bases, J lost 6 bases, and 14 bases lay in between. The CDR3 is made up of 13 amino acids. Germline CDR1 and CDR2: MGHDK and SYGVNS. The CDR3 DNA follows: TGTGCCAGCAGTCGGGGGGCAATTAGCGAGCAGTACTTC. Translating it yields CASSRGAISEQYF.

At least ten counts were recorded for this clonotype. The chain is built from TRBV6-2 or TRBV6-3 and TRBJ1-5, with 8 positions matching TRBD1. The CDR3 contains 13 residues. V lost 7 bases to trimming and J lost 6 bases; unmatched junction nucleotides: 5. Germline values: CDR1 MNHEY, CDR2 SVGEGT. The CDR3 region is CASTTGEGQPQHF. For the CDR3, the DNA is TGTGCCAGCACGACAGGGGAGGGTCAGCCCCAGCATTTT.

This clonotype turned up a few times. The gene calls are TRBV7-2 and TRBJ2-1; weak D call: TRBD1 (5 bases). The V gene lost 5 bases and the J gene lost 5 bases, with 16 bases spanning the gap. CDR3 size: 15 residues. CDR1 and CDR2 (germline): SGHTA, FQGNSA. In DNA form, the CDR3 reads TGTGCCAGCAGCCCAAGGGGCGGCTCGGACAATGAGCAGTTCTTC. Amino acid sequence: CASSPRGGSDNEQFF.

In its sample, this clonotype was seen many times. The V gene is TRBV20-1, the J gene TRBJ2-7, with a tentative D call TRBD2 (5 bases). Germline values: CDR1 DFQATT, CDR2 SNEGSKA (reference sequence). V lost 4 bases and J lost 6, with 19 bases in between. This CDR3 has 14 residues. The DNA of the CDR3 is TGCAGTGCTAAACTCGGCGGCCCTACTAGCGAGCAGTACTTC. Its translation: CSAKLGGPTSEQYF.

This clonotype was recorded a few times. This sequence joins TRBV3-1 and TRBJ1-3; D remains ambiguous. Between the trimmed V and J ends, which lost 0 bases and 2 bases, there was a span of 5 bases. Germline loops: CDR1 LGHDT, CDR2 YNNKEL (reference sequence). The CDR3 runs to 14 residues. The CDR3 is CASSQERPGNTIYF. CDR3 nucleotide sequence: TGTGCCAGCAGCCAAGAGCGTCCTGGAAACACCATATATTTT. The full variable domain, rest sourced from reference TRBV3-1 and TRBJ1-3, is DTAVSQTPKYLVTQMGNDKSIKCEQNLGHDTMYWYKQDSKKFLKIMFSYNNKELIINETVPNRFSPKSPDKAHLNLHINSLELGDSAVYFCASSQERPGNTIYFGEGSWLTVV.

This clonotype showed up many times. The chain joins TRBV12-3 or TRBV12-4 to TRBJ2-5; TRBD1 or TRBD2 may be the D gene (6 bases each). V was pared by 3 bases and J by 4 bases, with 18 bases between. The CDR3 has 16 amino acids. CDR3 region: CASSFTGREGGETQYF. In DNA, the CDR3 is TGTGCCAGCAGTTTTACAGGGAGAGAGGGGGGAGAGACCCAGTACTTC.

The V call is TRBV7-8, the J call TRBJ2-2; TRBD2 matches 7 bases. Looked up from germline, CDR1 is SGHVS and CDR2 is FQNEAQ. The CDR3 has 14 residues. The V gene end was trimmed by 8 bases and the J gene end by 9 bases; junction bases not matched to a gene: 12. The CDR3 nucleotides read TGTGCCAGCGGCCGTGGGGACTACTGCTGGGAGCTGTTTTTT. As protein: CASGRGDYCWELFF.

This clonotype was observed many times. This chain's CDR3 is CASSRLAFETQYF. The CDR3, as DNA: TGCGCCAGCAGCCGACTAGCTTTTGAGACCCAGTACTTC. The rearrangement joins TRBV4-1 to TRBJ2-5; 7 positions agree with TRBD2. CDR1 MGHRA and CDR2 YSYEKL come from the germline V gene. The CDR3 loop spans 13 amino acids. V was clipped by 4 bases and J by 5 bases; unmatched bases: 4.

The CDR3 loop is CASSPYGTGVYEQYF. The CDR3, as DNA: TGTGCCAGCTCACCATACGGGACAGGGGTTTACGAGCAGTACTTC. The chain links TRBV18 to TRBJ2-7; 10 nucleotides match TRBD1. V shed 2 bases, J shed 4 bases, and the junction held 5 bases outside the gene matches. Germline CDR1 is KGHSH and CDR2 is LQKENI. This CDR3 has 15 amino acids. The whole variable domain, filled in from reference TRBV18 and TRBJ2-7, reads NAGVMQNPRHLVRRRGQEARLRCSPMKGHSHVYWYRQLPEEGLKFMVYLQKENIIDESGMPKERFSAEFPKEGPSILRIQQVVRGDSAAYFCASSPYGTGVYEQYFGPGTRLTVT.

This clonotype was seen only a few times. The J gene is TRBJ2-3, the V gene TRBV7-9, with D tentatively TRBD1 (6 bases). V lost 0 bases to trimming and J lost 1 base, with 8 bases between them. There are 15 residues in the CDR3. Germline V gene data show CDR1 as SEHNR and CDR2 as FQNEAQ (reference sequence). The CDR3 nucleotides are TGTGCCAGCAGCTTAGCTGGACAGCGCACAGATACGCAGTATTTT. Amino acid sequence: CASSLAGQRTDTQYF.

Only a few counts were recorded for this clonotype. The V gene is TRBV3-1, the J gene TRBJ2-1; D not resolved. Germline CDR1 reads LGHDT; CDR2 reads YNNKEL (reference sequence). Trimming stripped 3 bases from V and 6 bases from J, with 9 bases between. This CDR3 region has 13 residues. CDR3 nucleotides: TGTGCCAGCAGCCAGTTTATGGGCAATGAGCAGTTCTTC. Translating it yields CASSQFMGNEQFF.

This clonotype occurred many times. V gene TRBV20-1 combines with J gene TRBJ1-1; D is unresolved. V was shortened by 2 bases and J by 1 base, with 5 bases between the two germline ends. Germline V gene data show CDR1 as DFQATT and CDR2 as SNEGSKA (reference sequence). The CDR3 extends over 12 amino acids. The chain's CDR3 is CSARPGNTEAFF. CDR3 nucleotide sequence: TGCAGTGCTAGACCCGGGAACACTGAAGCTTTCTTT.

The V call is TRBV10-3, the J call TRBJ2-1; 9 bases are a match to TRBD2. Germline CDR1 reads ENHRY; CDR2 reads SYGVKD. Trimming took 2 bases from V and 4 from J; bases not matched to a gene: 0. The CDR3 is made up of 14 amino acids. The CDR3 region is CAISETSGYNEQFF. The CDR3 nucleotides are TGTGCCATCAGTGAGACTAGCGGGTACAATGAGCAGTTCTTC.

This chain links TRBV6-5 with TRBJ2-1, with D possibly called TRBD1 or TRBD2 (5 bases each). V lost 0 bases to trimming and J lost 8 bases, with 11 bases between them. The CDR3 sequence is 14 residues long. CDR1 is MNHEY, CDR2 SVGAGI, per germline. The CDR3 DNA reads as TGTGCCAGCAGTTACTCACGAGGGGCCGATGAGCAGTTCTTC. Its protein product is CASSYSRGADEQFF.

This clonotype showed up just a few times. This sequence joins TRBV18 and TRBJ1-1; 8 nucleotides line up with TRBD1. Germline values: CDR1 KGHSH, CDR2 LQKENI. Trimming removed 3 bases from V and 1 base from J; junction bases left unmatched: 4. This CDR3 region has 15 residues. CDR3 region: CASSPGQVENTEAFF. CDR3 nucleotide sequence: TGTGCCAGCTCACCGGGACAGGTAGAGAACACTGAAGCTTTCTTT. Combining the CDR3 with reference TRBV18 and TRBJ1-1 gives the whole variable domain NAGVMQNPRHLVRRRGQEARLRCSPMKGHSHVYWYRQLPEEGLKFMVYLQKENIIDESGMPKERFSAEFPKEGPSILRIQQVVRGDSAAYFCASSPGQVENTEAFFGQGTRLTVV.

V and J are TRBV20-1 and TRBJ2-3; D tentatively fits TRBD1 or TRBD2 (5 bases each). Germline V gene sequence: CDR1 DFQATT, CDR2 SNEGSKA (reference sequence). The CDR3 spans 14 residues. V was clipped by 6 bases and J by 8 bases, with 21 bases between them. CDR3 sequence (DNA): TGCAGTGCCGAGGCGCAGGGCCTCGAGGGTACGCAGTATTTT. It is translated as CSAEAQGLEGTQYF.